The 15 T cell receptor beta chains listed next were all sequenced from one sample in a study of blood T cell repertoires in COVID-19 (dated by TCRdb to about 2020). Libraries were constructed by the immunoSEQ multiplex PCR assay. In its TCRdb copy, this immuneACCESS table keeps in-frame sequences only and misses some clones. Where compared with another copy, unresolved V genes explain less than half of these, and the others have no known cause. The sample yields around 190,000 clones; around 85% were counted once. Around 1.2% of the sample rests with the top ten. The specimen sequenced was peripheral blood. The receptors stem from a man under 40 with acute or convalescent COVID-19.

The chain employs TRBV5-1 and TRBJ2-7; D might be TRBD2 (7 bases). With 6 bases removed from V and 6 bases from J, the gap between germline ends came to 19 bases. The CDR3 spans 14 residues. Germline lookup yields CDR1 SGHRS and CDR2 YFSETQ. Written as DNA, the CDR3 is TGCGCCAGCACAACCTCCGGGGGGCAGAGCGAGCAGTACTTC. Translating gives CASTTSGGQSEQYF.

The rearrangement links TRBV5-6 to TRBJ2-1, with 9 nucleotides matching TRBD2. The germline V gene encodes CDR1 SGHDT and CDR2 YYEEEE. This CDR3 has 13 amino acids. The V segment lost 4 bases and the J segment 9 bases; nucleotides outside the gene matches: 5. The CDR3 sequence: CASSPGLATEQFF. The CDR3 nucleotides are TGTGCCAGCAGCCCGGGACTAGCAACTGAGCAGTTCTTC.

V gene TRBV3-1 (or the pseudogene TRBV3-2) combines with J gene TRBJ1-2; weak D call: TRBD1 (5 bases). The V gene's germline CDR1 is LGHDT and CDR2 YNNKEL (reference sequence). Trimming stripped 2 bases from V and 3 bases from J, with 7 bases between. The CDR3 loop spans 13 amino acids. The CDR3 nucleotides read TGTGCCAGCAGCCAAACAGGAGACTATGGCTACACCTTC. Translation gives CASSQTGDYGYTF.

V is TRBV7-3 and J is TRBJ2-2, with 9 nucleotides matching TRBD2. With V trimmed by 6 bases and J by 7 bases, 6 bases remained unmatched. Germline CDR1 is SGHTA and CDR2 is FQGTGA. The CDR3 sequence is 14 residues long. The CDR3 DNA follows: TGTGCCAGCAGAAGACTAGCGGTGGGCGGGGAGCTGTTTTTT. This gives the protein CASRRLAVGGELFF.

The chain employs TRBV20-1 and TRBJ2-7; D might be TRBD2 (5 bases). The CDR3 is made up of 13 amino acids. Trimming pared 5 bases from V and 0 bases from J, leaving 11 bases between. Germline loops: CDR1 DFQATT, CDR2 SNEGSKA (reference sequence). DNA of the CDR3: TGCAGTGCTCGTGGACTGCTCTCCTACGAGCAGTACTTC. Translation gives CSARGLLSYEQYF.

The chain joins TRBV5-8 to TRBJ1-5, with D possibly matching TRBD1 (5 bases). Trimming took 4 bases from V and 2 from J, leaving 13 bases between them. This CDR3 is built from 15 residues. Per germline, CDR1 SGHTS and CDR2 YDEGEE. This CDR3 is CASSRGYSGNQPQHF. The CDR3 DNA is TGTGCCAGCAGCCGGGGGTATTCTGGCAATCAGCCCCAGCATTTT.

The chain uses TRBV21-1 and TRBJ1-6; the D segment call TRBD1 is taken from the table without a DNA check. TRBV21-1 is tagged as a pseudogene. CDR3 length equals 13 residues. CDR3 DNA sequence: TGTGCCATCCCGCAGGTCTATAATTCACCCCTCCACTTT. Its translation: CAIPQVYNSPLHF.

For this clone: This sample includes further DNA sequences coding for the same CDR3. The rearrangement links TRBV6-5 to TRBJ1-1, with TRBD1 matching 7 bases. The CDR3 length is 14 residues. Germline trimming cut 6 bases from V and 5 bases from J; bases unmatched to any gene: 9. Germline V lookup: CDR1 MNHEY, CDR2 SVGAGI. The CDR3 region has the DNA TGTGCCAGCAGACAGGGGACGGGAAGGACTGAAGCTTTCTTT. It specifies CASRQGTGRTEAFF.

The chain uses TRBV19 and TRBJ2-4; possible D gene TRBD1, 7 bases. V shed 8 bases and J shed 6 bases, with 17 bases lying between them. The CDR3 spans 14 residues. Looked up from germline, CDR1 is LNHDA and CDR2 is SQIVND (reference sequence). CDR3 in amino acids: CASFGGGLGNIQYF. The CDR3 DNA reads as TGTGCCAGTTTTGGAGGGGGCCTAGGAAACATTCAGTACTTC.

The J gene is TRBJ1-3, the V gene TRBV27, with 10 bases identical to TRBD1. From germline, CDR1 is MNHEY and CDR2 SMNVEV (reference sequence). Trimming removed 6 bases from V and 2 bases from J; junction bases left unmatched: 1. The CDR3 contains 14 residues. CDR3 DNA: TGTGCCAGCAGGGGACAGGGGACTGGAAACACCATATATTTT. It is translated as CASRGQGTGNTIYF.

V is TRBV19 and J is TRBJ1-2; D gene unclear. Trimming took 10 bases from V and 2 from J, leaving 20 bases between them. Per the germline V gene, CDR1 is LNHDA and CDR2 is SQIVND (reference sequence). CDR3 length: 15 amino acids. CDR3 sequence (DNA): TGTGCCACCCGAGCCGCCAGCCTACTAAACTATGGCTACACCTTC. Translating gives CATRAASLLNYGYTF. Drawing the rest from reference TRBV19 and TRBJ1-2, the complete variable domain is DGGITQSPKYLFRKEGQNVTLSCEQNLNHDAMYWYRQDPGQGLRLIYYSQIVNDFQKGDIAEGYSVSREKKESFPLTVTSAQKNPTAFYLCATRAASLLNYGYTFGSGTRLTVV.

Note on this clone: At one boundary the junction diverges from the germline segment, which might be a read error. The gene calls are TRBV12-3 or TRBV12-4 and TRBJ2-7; 8 positions match TRBD1. The CDR3 runs 12 residues. This CDR3 reads CASSISDRVSNF. The CDR3 DNA reads TGTGCCAGCAGTATTTCGGACAGGGTATCGAACTTC.

This clone was observed once. The rearrangement joins TRBV27 to TRBJ2-7; 10 nucleotides align to TRBD2. The length of the CDR3 is 14 residues. CDR1 and CDR2 (germline): MNHEY, SMNVEV (reference sequence). The V gene end was trimmed by 3 bases and the J gene end by 3 bases; junction bases not matched to a gene: 2. The DNA for the CDR3 is TGTGCCAGCAGTTTTTCTAGCGGGAGCTACGAGCAGTACTTC. It is translated as CASSFSSGSYEQYF.

Turning to this clone: The sample carries other DNA sequences with the same CDR3. V usage is TRBV29-1 and J usage is TRBJ1-3, with D possibly being TRBD1 (5 bases). Deletions cut 6 bases from V and 2 bases from J, with 11 bases between. In germline, CDR1 is SQVTM, CDR2 ANQGSEA. This CDR3 spans 13 amino acids. DNA for the CDR3: TGCAGCGTCGGTACAGGAGCTGGAAACACCATATATTTT. It encodes CSVGTGAGNTIYF.

Notes on this clone: The same CDR3 arises from other DNA sequences in this sample as well. The chain employs TRBV5-1 and TRBJ1-1, with 11 bases that match TRBD1. This CDR3 spans 14 amino acids. CDR1 is SGHRS and CDR2 is YFSETQ in the germline V gene. Trimming at V came to 4 bases and at J to 5 bases, leaving 4 bases not matched to a gene. This chain's CDR3 is CASSPGQGGTEAFF. The CDR3 DNA is TGCGCCAGCAGCCCGGGACAGGGGGGGACTGAAGCTTTCTTT.